The source of this T cell receptor (beta chain) is a study of blood T cell repertoires in COVID-19. On the study more broadly: From the United States, Italy and Spain came samples of acute and convalescent COVID-19. T cells, B-cell-depleted T cells, or PBMCs provided the cDNA or gDNA that served as material.

Authors' processing steps: Amplification with reference gene primers provided the estimates of nucleated cell counts. This table comes from immunoSEQ multiplex PCR, and its TCRdb copy is limited to in-frame clones, with some not included. The D gene and trimming were derived from the DNA, and the V and J assignments and clone size from that table. The sample has tens of thousands of clones, approximately 83% seen once. In its sample, this clone was seen once. The CDR3 is made up of 14 amino acids. The V gene's germline CDR1 is SGHVS and CDR2 FQNEAQ. V was trimmed by 2 bases and J by 2 bases, leaving 9 bases between them.

The receptor comes from a man between 65 and 79 years old with acute or convalescent COVID-19. This rearrangement joins TRBV7-8 to TRBJ1-2; TRBD1 is a possible D gene (5 bases). Material: peripheral blood. CDR3 sequence reads: CASSLNYRNYGYTF. CDR3 sequence (DNA): TGTGCCAGCAGCTTAAATTACAGGAACTATGGCTACACCTTC.